Presented here are 11 T cell receptor beta chains from one specimen sequenced in a study of T cell changes during pregnancy in multiple sclerosis. The table came from immunoSEQ multiplex PCR; TCRdb's copy has only in-frame clones and leaves some out. The sample records 50,000 to 80,000 clones, just under 95% being singletons. This specimen consisted of peripheral blood, obtained in the second trimester of pregnancy. These receptors were collected from a female donor with multiple sclerosis, enrolled in a pregnancy study.

The V call is TRBV6-1, the J call TRBJ1-4; D is possibly TRBD1 (5 bases). The V gene lost 8 bases and the J gene lost 4 bases, with 17 bases spanning the gap. The germline CDR1 and CDR2 sequences are MNHNS and SASEGT. The length of the CDR3 is 15 residues. CDR3 sequence: CASGGTAYLNEKLFF. The CDR3 nucleotides read TGTGCCAGCGGCGGGACGGCTTACCTTAATGAAAAACTGTTTTTT.

The V and J genes are TRBV5-1 and TRBJ2-7, with 8 nucleotides matching TRBD1. The CDR3 spans 15 residues. J lost 5 bases, V lost 3 bases, and 10 bases had no gene match. CDR1 is SGHRS and CDR2 is YFSETQ in the germline V gene. The CDR3 loop is CASSSKTGVFDEQYF. CDR3 nucleotides: TGCGCCAGCAGCTCGAAGACAGGGGTTTTTGACGAGCAGTACTTC.

A single count supports this clone. The chain has TRBV5-1 and TRBJ2-1; 10 nucleotides match TRBD2. J was trimmed by 5 bases and V by 5 bases; bases with no gene match: 10. The CDR3 has 16 residues. CDR1 and CDR2 from the germline V gene are SGHRS and YFSETQ. The CDR3 here is CASRFVLAGDHNEQFF. The CDR3 DNA is TGCGCCAGCAGATTCGTCCTAGCGGGAGATCACAATGAGCAGTTCTTC.

This sequence joins TRBV4-2 and TRBJ2-5; 7 bases line up with TRBD1. V lost 2 bases to trimming and J lost 6 bases; unmatched junction nucleotides: 3. The CDR3 has 13 amino acids. CDR1 LGHNA and CDR2 YNFKEQ come from the germline V gene. The CDR3 bases are TGTGCCAGCAGCCAACCTAGGGGGCAGACCCAGTACTTC. Translating gives CASSQPRGQTQYF.

This chain connects TRBV28 to TRBJ2-5; TRBD2 matches at 7 bases. This CDR3 is built from 18 residues. Germline V gene sequence: CDR1 MDHEN, CDR2 SYDVKM. With 3 bases clipped from V and 5 bases from J, the junction kept 18 bases outside the gene matches. CDR3 sequence: CASSFSDFGGRAIETQYF. DNA for the CDR3: TGTGCCAGCAGTTTCTCAGACTTTGGCGGGAGAGCAATTGAGACCCAGTACTTC. Full variable domain (outside the CDR3, taken from reference TRBV28 and TRBJ2-5): DVKVTQSSRYLVKRTGEKVFLECVQDMDHENMFWYRQDPGLGLRLIYFSYDVKMKEKGDIPEGYSVSREKKERFSLILESASTNQTSMYLCASSFSDFGGRAIETQYFGPGTRLLVL.

The count of this clone is one. The chain carries TRBV5-1 and TRBJ1-5; no firm D call. V lost 4 bases to trimming and J lost 7 bases, with 12 bases between them. CDR1 and CDR2 from the germline V gene are SGHRS and YFSETQ. The CDR3 runs to 13 residues. The CDR3, as DNA: TGCGCCAGCAGCCTCTCTGGAGGGCAGCCCCAGCATTTT. Translating it yields CASSLSGGQPQHF.

V usage is TRBV19 and J usage is TRBJ1-5, with D perhaps matching TRBD1 (5 bases). Germline V gene sequence: CDR1 LNHDA, CDR2 SQIVND (reference sequence). The germline V and J ends were trimmed by 0 bases and 6 bases, with 6 bases remaining between them. This CDR3 has 13 residues. CDR3 protein: CASSIEGVQPQHF. The DNA for the CDR3 is TGTGCCAGTAGTATAGAAGGGGTTCAGCCCCAGCATTTT. Filled out from reference TRBV19 and TRBJ1-5, the complete variable domain reads DGGITQSPKYLFRKEGQNVTLSCEQNLNHDAMYWYRQDPGQGLRLIYYSQIVNDFQKGDIAEGYSVSREKKESFPLTVTSAQKNPTAFYLCASSIEGVQPQHFGDGTRLSIL.

Regarding this clone: Other DNA sequences in the sample encode the same CDR3. The chain uses TRBV5-1 and TRBJ2-1; D is undetermined. The CDR3 runs 14 residues. CDR1 and CDR2 (germline): SGHRS, YFSETQ. V was cut by 0 bases and J by 2 bases, with 6 bases left in between. The CDR3 DNA reads as TGCGCCAGCAGCTTGGACAGTACCTACAATGAGCAGTTCTTC. This sequence encodes CASSLDSTYNEQFF.

This clone was seen more than once but under ten times. The chain links TRBV7-9 to TRBJ2-1; possibly TRBD1 for D (6 bases). Looked up from germline, CDR1 is SEHNR and CDR2 is FQNEAQ (reference sequence). The CDR3 runs 16 residues. Trimming cost V 2 bases and J 2 bases, with 13 bases left between them. CDR3 DNA sequence: TGTGCCAGCAGCTTACTCTCAGGGGCCACCTACAATGAGCAGTTCTTC. This gives the protein CASSLLSGATYNEQFF.

The J gene is TRBJ1-1, the V gene TRBV5-1; tentatively, D is TRBD1 (6 bases). This CDR3 is 13 amino acids long. Trimming removed 8 bases from V and 4 bases from J, with 15 bases in between. The germline gives CDR1 SGHRS, CDR2 YFSETQ. The CDR3 region has the DNA TGCGCCAGTAGAGACCAGGGGAGCACTGAAGCTTTCTTT. Amino acids: CASRDQGSTEAFF. The entire variable domain, with the rest obtained from reference TRBV5-1 and TRBJ1-1, is as follows: KAGVTQTPRYLIKTRGQQVTLSCSPISGHRSVSWYQQTPGQGLQFLFEYFSETQRNKGNFPGRFSGRQFSNSRSEMNVSTLELGDSALYLCASRDQGSTEAFFGQGTRLTVV.

The chain is built from TRBV5-1 and TRBJ2-7, with D unclear. The germline V and J ends were trimmed by 0 bases and 3 bases, with 13 bases remaining between them. Germline V gives CDR1 SGHRS, CDR2 YFSETQ. The CDR3 is 15 amino acids. In DNA, the CDR3 is TGCGCCAGCAGCTTGGCCGAGACTCCGAGCTACGAGCAGTACTTC. Translating gives CASSLAETPSYEQYF.